These T cell receptor beta chains were read from a single sample in a study of human T cells and chemical hapten exposure. TCRdb analysed the RACE reads with MiXCR anew, one entry per CDR3 protein. The sample records 35,000 to 45,000 distinct CDR3 sequences, 8% to 9% being singletons. The specimen comprised whole blood, sampled in connection with sensitization to the hapten diphenylcyclopropenone (DPC). The receptors shown here come from a woman aged 40 to 50 with alopecia areata. Some clones in this sample may be carry-over from other donors' samples. Both conserved end residues are part of each CDR3. The D gene is left open where the match is weak. The size of a clone is reported for some rows only, either as once, few or many, or as a class for expanded clones.

clone_size: NA
d_call: NA
j_call: TRBJ1-1
v_call: TRBV3-1
cdr3_nt: TGTGCCAGCAGCCAGGGGGCGGGAATGAACACTGAAGCTTTCTTT
cdr3_aa: CASSQGAGMNTEAFF

clone_size: few
d_call: NA
j_call: TRBJ1-1
v_call: TRBV4-1
cdr3_nt: TGCGCCAGCAGCCAAGAAGGAGCAGTGAACACTGAAGCTTTCTTT
cdr3_aa: CASSQEGAVNTEAFF

clone_size: NA
d_call: NA
j_call: TRBJ2-7
v_call: TRBV9
cdr3_nt: TGTGCCAGCAGCGTAGAGGGAACCCCCTACGAGCAGTACTTC
cdr3_aa: CASSVEGTPYEQYF

clone_size: few
d_call: NA
j_call: TRBJ2-7
v_call: TRBV6-2/TRBV6-3
cdr3_nt: TGTGCCAGCAGCTGGGGCGCAGAATCCTACGAGCAGTACTTC
cdr3_aa: CASSWGAESYEQYF

clone_size: many
d_call: NA
j_call: TRBJ2-1
v_call: TRBV11-2
cdr3_nt: TGTGCCAGCAGCTTAGTCAGTTTTTCGGACTACAATGAGCAGTTCTTC
cdr3_aa: CASSLVSFSDYNEQFF

clone_size: many
d_call: TRBD1
j_call: TRBJ1-1
v_call: TRBV29-1
cdr3_nt: TGCAGCGTTAAGGACAGGTCGAACACTGAAGCTTTCTTT
cdr3_aa: CSVKDRSNTEAFF

clone_size: NA
d_call: TRBD1
j_call: TRBJ2-2
v_call: TRBV5-1
cdr3_nt: TGCGCCAGCAGCTTAACGGGACAGGGGGCCGGGGAGCTGTTTTTT
cdr3_aa: CASSLTGQGAGELFF

clone_size: many
d_call: NA
j_call: TRBJ2-1
v_call: TRBV11-2
cdr3_nt: TGTGCCAGCAGCTTAGACAGGGGAAAGCAGTTCTTC
cdr3_aa: CASSLDRGKQFF

clone_size: NA
d_call: NA
j_call: TRBJ1-5
v_call: TRBV5-5
cdr3_nt: TGTGCCAGCAGCACCCCTGGTAGCAATCAGCCCCAGCATTTT
cdr3_aa: CASSTPGSNQPQHF

clone_size: many
d_call: TRBD2
j_call: TRBJ2-3
v_call: TRBV5-4
cdr3_nt: TGTGCCAGCAGCTTGATGGAACAGCGGGGAACAGATACGCAGTATTTT
cdr3_aa: CASSLMEQRGTDTQYF

clone_size: many
d_call: NA
j_call: TRBJ1-3
v_call: TRBV7-9
cdr3_nt: TGTGCCAGCAGCTTAGAGGCCAGCCTAGCTGGAAACACCATATATTTT
cdr3_aa: CASSLEASLAGNTIYF

clone_size: many
d_call: TRBD2
j_call: TRBJ2-1
v_call: TRBV4-2
cdr3_nt: TGTGCCAGCAGCCTTTATAGCGGGGGATACAATGAGCAGTTCTTC
cdr3_aa: CASSLYSGGYNEQFF

clone_size: many
d_call: TRBD2
j_call: TRBJ2-1
v_call: TRBV3-1
cdr3_nt: TGTGCCAGCAGCCAAGTCAAGGGACTAGGATACAATGAGCAGTTCTTC
cdr3_aa: CASSQVKGLGYNEQFF

clone_size: many
d_call: NA
j_call: TRBJ1-1
v_call: TRBV2
cdr3_nt: TGTGCCAGCAGTGTGGACGGAATGAACACTGAAGCTTTCTTT
cdr3_aa: CASSVDGMNTEAFF

clone_size: many
d_call: TRBD1
j_call: TRBJ2-5
v_call: TRBV7-6
cdr3_nt: TGTGCCAGCAGCTTAGCCGGGACAGGGAATCAAGAGACCCAGTACTTC
cdr3_aa: CASSLAGTGNQETQYF

clone_size: many
d_call: TRBD1
j_call: TRBJ1-5
v_call: TRBV24-1
cdr3_nt: TGTGCCACCAGTGCCGGGACAGGGGATAGCAATCAGCCCCAGCATTTT
cdr3_aa: CATSAGTGDSNQPQHF

clone_size: many
d_call: NA
j_call: TRBJ1-1
v_call: TRBV27
cdr3_nt: TGTGCCAGCAGTTTTGGCCCCGGGCGCATAAACACTGAAGCTTTCTTT
cdr3_aa: CASSFGPGRINTEAFF

clone_size: many
d_call: NA
j_call: TRBJ2-7
v_call: TRBV2
cdr3_nt: TGTGCCAGCAGTGGAGGGTCCTACGAGCAGTACTTC
cdr3_aa: CASSGGSYEQYF

clone_size: few
d_call: NA
j_call: TRBJ1-4
v_call: TRBV6-6
cdr3_nt: TGTGCCAGCAGTTACTCGGATGAAAAACTGTTTTTT
cdr3_aa: CASSYSDEKLFF

clone_size: many
d_call: NA
j_call: TRBJ2-2
v_call: TRBV5-4
cdr3_nt: TGTGCCAGCAGACGGCAGGGAGGCACCGGGGAGCTGTTTTTT
cdr3_aa: CASRRQGGTGELFF

clone_size: many
d_call: TRBD1
j_call: TRBJ2-1
v_call: TRBV5-1
cdr3_nt: TGCGCCAGCAGCCCAGGGACAGGGGCCTACAATGAGCAGTTCTTC
cdr3_aa: CASSPGTGAYNEQFF

clone_size: many
d_call: NA
j_call: TRBJ2-2
v_call: TRBV6-1
cdr3_nt: TGTGCCAGCAGTGAACTAGCCGGGAACACCGGGGAGCTGTTTTTT
cdr3_aa: CASSELAGNTGELFF

clone_size: many
d_call: TRBD1
j_call: TRBJ2-7
v_call: TRBV29-1
cdr3_nt: TGCAGCGTTGGACAGGGCGTCTCTTACGAGCAGTACTTC
cdr3_aa: CSVGQGVSYEQYF

clone_size: many
d_call: TRBD1
j_call: TRBJ1-3
v_call: TRBV5-4
cdr3_nt: TGTGCCAGCAGACGCGGACAGGGATTGGTCACCATATATTTT
cdr3_aa: CASRRGQGLVTIYF

clone_size: NA
d_call: NA
j_call: TRBJ2-2
v_call: TRBV2
cdr3_nt: TGTGCCAGCAACGCCGGGGAGCTGTTTTTT
cdr3_aa: CASNAGELFF

clone_size: NA
d_call: TRBD1
j_call: TRBJ1-1
v_call: TRBV7-9
cdr3_nt: TGTGCCAGCAGCTTAGGATACGACAGGGGATTAACGAACACTGAAGCTTTCTTT
cdr3_aa: CASSLGYDRGLTNTEAFF

clone_size: many
d_call: TRBD1
j_call: TRBJ1-2
v_call: TRBV7-2
cdr3_nt: TGTGCCAGCAGCTTAGGGGACAGGGGGTCCTATGGCTACACCTTC
cdr3_aa: CASSLGDRGSYGYTF

clone_size: NA
d_call: NA
j_call: TRBJ2-7
v_call: TRBV2
cdr3_nt: TGTGCCAGCACCCCGCTTAGCGTATCCTACGAGCAGTACTTC
cdr3_aa: CASTPLSVSYEQYF

clone_size: many
d_call: NA
j_call: TRBJ2-7
v_call: TRBV6-5
cdr3_nt: TGTGCCAGCAGTTCGACGCCCAACTACGAGCAGTACTTC
cdr3_aa: CASSSTPNYEQYF

clone_size: many
d_call: NA
j_call: TRBJ2-7
v_call: TRBV7-8
cdr3_nt: TGTGCCAGCAGCCCCGGAGCTAGGGAGTACTTC
cdr3_aa: CASSPGAREYF

clone_size: many
d_call: NA
j_call: TRBJ1-2
v_call: TRBV7-2
cdr3_nt: TGTGCCAGCAGCCCCAGGACAGATGGCTACACCTTC
cdr3_aa: CASSPRTDGYTF

clone_size: many
d_call: NA
j_call: TRBJ2-1
v_call: TRBV19
cdr3_nt: TGTGCCAGTAGTATGGTGAGGGGTTCCTACAATGAGCAGTTCTTC
cdr3_aa: CASSMVRGSYNEQFF

clone_size: many
d_call: NA
j_call: TRBJ2-7
v_call: TRBV5-1
cdr3_nt: TGCGCCAGCAGCCCGGGACTTACCTACGAGCAGTACTTC
cdr3_aa: CASSPGLTYEQYF

clone_size: once
d_call: TRBD1
j_call: TRBJ2-7
v_call: TRBV28
cdr3_nt: TGTGCCTGTCAGGGGGCAACCTCCTACGAGCAGTACTTC
cdr3_aa: CACQGATSYEQYF

clone_size: many
d_call: NA
j_call: TRBJ2-7
v_call: TRBV29-1
cdr3_nt: TGCAGCGTGATGGGAACAGGAATGCCCTACGAGCAGTACTTC
cdr3_aa: CSVMGTGMPYEQYF

clone_size: many
d_call: NA
j_call: TRBJ1-4
v_call: TRBV21-1
cdr3_nt: TGTGCCAGCAGCAAAAAGGGACAGGCAAACCCGGGATTGGGCAAACATGAAAAACTGTTTTTT
cdr3_aa: CASSKKGQANPGLGKHEKLFF

clone_size: NA
d_call: NA
j_call: TRBJ2-2
v_call: TRBV7-9
cdr3_nt: TGTGCCAGCAGCCCCGGGGAGCTGTTTTTT
cdr3_aa: CASSPGELFF

clone_size: NA
d_call: TRBD1
j_call: TRBJ1-2
v_call: TRBV20-1
cdr3_nt: TGCAGTGCTAGAGTCCCGGGACAGGGGAACTATGGCTACACCTTC
cdr3_aa: CSARVPGQGNYGYTF

clone_size: many
d_call: TRBD1
j_call: TRBJ2-5
v_call: TRBV7-3
cdr3_nt: TGTGCCAGCAGCTTAGACAGGGAAAGCGACCAGTACTTC
cdr3_aa: CASSLDRESDQYF

clone_size: many
d_call: TRBD2
j_call: TRBJ2-2
v_call: TRBV27
cdr3_nt: TGTGCCAGCAGTTTGGAAGCGGGGGGGCCGCGAACCGGGGAGCTGTTTTTT
cdr3_aa: CASSLEAGGPRTGELFF

clone_size: many
d_call: NA
j_call: TRBJ1-6
v_call: TRBV7-2
cdr3_nt: TGTGCCAGCAGCTTGGACCGCGGCGCTAATTCACCCCTCCACTTT
cdr3_aa: CASSLDRGANSPLHF

clone_size: many
d_call: TRBD2
j_call: TRBJ2-5
v_call: TRBV20-1
cdr3_nt: TGCAGTGCGCAACGGGGGGGCCTTAGGGAGACCCAGTACTTC
cdr3_aa: CSAQRGGLRETQYF

clone_size: NA
d_call: TRBD2
j_call: TRBJ2-7
v_call: TRBV11-2
cdr3_nt: TGTGCCAGCAGCTTGGTTTGGCGAATAGCGGGATACGAGCAGTACTTC
cdr3_aa: CASSLVWRIAGYEQYF

clone_size: many
d_call: NA
j_call: TRBJ2-5
v_call: TRBV5-1
cdr3_nt: TGCGCCAGCAGCTTGGTTGGAAAGCGCCAAGACGGCCAAGAGACCCAGTACTTC
cdr3_aa: CASSLVGKRQDGQETQYF

clone_size: many
d_call: NA
j_call: TRBJ1-1
v_call: TRBV5-1
cdr3_nt: TGCGCCAGCAGCACGGACACGACCAATCGGGTCACTGAAGCTTTCTTT
cdr3_aa: CASSTDTTNRVTEAFF

clone_size: many
d_call: NA
j_call: TRBJ2-7
v_call: TRBV7-6
cdr3_nt: TGTGCCAGCAGTTCCGGGACAACTTCGCACGAGCAGTACTTC
cdr3_aa: CASSSGTTSHEQYF